The 9 T cell receptor beta chains below come from one sample, sequenced in a study of post-analysis software for immune sequencing data (dated by TCRdb to between 2015 and 2017). No antigen has been assigned to these receptors. What the research found in general, with its limitations: Patients showed significantly higher frequencies than controls for a handful of TRBV segments, among them TRBV5-6, TRBV5-1 and TRBV20-1.

The receptor library was made with PCR. TCRdb shows the sequencer as Illumina HiSeq 2500. To reduce PCR and sequencing biases, unique molecular identifiers were incorporated into the TCR beta cDNA libraries. In TCRdb, the public reads were trimmed at Q25 with fastp and aligned with MiXCR, with productive beta chains retained. Entries that share a CDR3 protein sequence are merged under the most common genes and DNA. The sample profile shows about 770,000 distinct CDR3 sequences; 40% to 55% of them were found once. The ten most abundant clones make up approximately 4.4% of the sample. The specimen sequenced was blood. Receptors originate from a girl aged 10 to 17 with multiple sclerosis.

The V call is TRBV9, the J call TRBJ2-3; 8 bases map to TRBD2. Per the germline V gene, CDR1 is SGDLS and CDR2 is YYNGEE. This CDR3 has 15 amino acids. V lost 4 bases and J lost 4; bases outside the gene matches: 8. As DNA, the CDR3 is TGTGCCAGCAGCCAAAGCGGGAGTAGTCCAGATACGCAGTATTTT. Amino acids: CASSQSGSSPDTQYF.

This sequence joins TRBV7-8 and TRBJ2-1; D is unclear. V dropped 5 bases and J dropped 0 bases, with 14 bases sitting between them. Germline CDR1 reads SGHVS; CDR2 reads FQNEAQ. CDR3 length: 16 residues. CDR3 bases: TGTGCCAGCAGCCCCTTTGCCAGCTCCTCCTACAATGAGCAGTTCTTC. Translating it yields CASSPFASSSYNEQFF.

The rearrangement links TRBV7-2 to TRBJ1-1; TRBD1 agrees at 7 bases. The CDR3 is 14 residues long. Trimming removed 6 bases from V and 5 bases from J; junction bases left unmatched: 9. The germline CDR1 and CDR2 sequences are SGHTA and FQGNSA. This CDR3 reads CASSPQGRRTEAFF. CDR3 sequence (DNA): TGTGCCAGCAGTCCACAGGGGAGGAGGACTGAAGCTTTCTTT. Drawing the rest from reference TRBV7-2 and TRBJ1-1, the complete variable domain is GAGVSQSPSNKVTEKGKDVELRCDPISGHTALYWYRQSLGQGLEFLIYFQGNSAPDKSGLPSDRFSAERTGGSVSTLTIQRTQQEDSAVYLCASSPQGRRTEAFFGQGTRLTVV.

This clonotype was detected only a few times. The chain has TRBV15 and TRBJ2-5, with D perhaps TRBD1 or TRBD2 (6 bases each). Trimming left V 3 bases short and J 2 bases short, with 25 bases between. CDR3 length: 19 amino acids. Germline CDR1 LNHNV, CDR2 YYDKDF (reference sequence). In DNA form, the CDR3 reads TGTGCCACCAGCAGTGGGGGGAGAATCCAGGGGCCGCATCAAGAGACCCAGTACTTC. Its translation: CATSSGGRIQGPHQETQYF.

The chain uses TRBV27 and TRBJ2-1; unclear D gene. There are 12 residues in the CDR3. The V end lost 5 bases, the J end lost 9 bases, and 11 bases lay between the germline ends. Germline CDR1 reads MNHEY; CDR2 reads SMNVEV (reference sequence). CDR3 DNA sequence: TGTGCCAGCAGTGACCGGGTGGCTGAGCAGTTCTTC. This encodes CASSDRVAEQFF.

The V call is TRBV27, the J call TRBJ2-1; D uncertain. V was cut by 3 bases and J by 15 bases, with 12 bases left in between. This CDR3 comprises 11 residues. Germline values: CDR1 MNHEY, CDR2 SMNVEV (reference sequence). The CDR3 sequence: CASSFGGSSFF. The CDR3 DNA reads TGTGCCAGCAGTTTTGGCGGATCTTCGTTCTTC.

This chain joins TRBV6-5 and TRBJ1-5; D is perhaps TRBD1 (6 bases). Trimming pared 2 bases from V and 7 bases from J, leaving 9 bases between. This CDR3 spans 13 amino acids. Germline V lookup: CDR1 MNHEY, CDR2 SVGAGI. The CDR3 DNA sequence: TGTGCCAGCAGTTACGAGGGGGGCCAGCCCCAGCATTTT. Amino acid sequence: CASSYEGGQPQHF.

The gene calls are TRBV7-2 and TRBJ2-5; D is uncertain. Germline CDR1 reads SGHTA; CDR2 reads FQGNSA. Trimming removed 1 base at V and 5 bases at J, with 14 bases between. The length of the CDR3 is 15 residues. The CDR3 loop is CASSLVGTNSETQYF. CDR3 nucleotide sequence: TGTGCCAGCAGCTTAGTAGGTACTAACAGTGAGACCCAGTACTTC.

This clonotype was recorded a few times. This chain connects TRBV11-1 to TRBJ2-3; D perhaps matches TRBD2 (6 bases). This CDR3 has 16 amino acids. Germline CDR1 and CDR2: SGHAT and FQDESV (reference sequence). Trimming left V 4 bases short and J 5 bases short, with 19 bases between. The chain's CDR3 is CASSSPGSGGEDTQYF. The CDR3 DNA follows: TGTGCCAGCAGCTCCCCTGGGAGCGGAGGGGAAGATACGCAGTATTTT.